The clone carrying this TCR beta chain was seen a handful of times. Its antigen is unknown. This sample was included in a study of OX40 agonist ivuxolimab in advanced cancers. Study observations and caveats: By week 6 at 0.1 to 3.0 mg/kg, blood CD4+ and CD8+ T cells had expanded clonally.

V lost 1 base, J lost 12 bases, and 13 bases stayed unmatched. Germline CDR1 is SGHTA and CDR2 is FQGNSA. The CDR3 sequence is 17 residues long. The protocol was immunoSEQ multiplex PCR, while the TCRdb copy is restricted to in-frame clones and leaves out a portion. The sample contains 35,000 to 45,000 clones, around nine tenths of which appear only once. The TCR sequence derives from an adult with an advanced solid tumor such as melanoma, head and neck, liver or kidney cancer. Here the sequenced sample was CD4+ or CD8+ T cells sorted from blood, taken in a trial of the OX40 agonist ivuxolimab. The chain recombines TRBV7-2 with TRBJ2-1, with TRBD2 identical over 12 bases. In DNA form, the CDR3 reads TGTGCCAGCAGCTTAGGCCTAGCGGGAGGGAAGTCGAAGTCGCAGTTCTTC. The encoded protein is CASSLGLAGGKSKSQFF. Full variable domain (missing parts from reference TRBV7-2 and TRBJ2-1): GAGVSQSPSNKVTEKGKDVELRCDPISGHTALYWYRQSLGQGLEFLIYFQGNSAPDKSGLPSDRFSAERTGGSVSTLTIQRTQQEDSAVYLCASSLGLAGGKSKSQFFGPGTRLTVL.